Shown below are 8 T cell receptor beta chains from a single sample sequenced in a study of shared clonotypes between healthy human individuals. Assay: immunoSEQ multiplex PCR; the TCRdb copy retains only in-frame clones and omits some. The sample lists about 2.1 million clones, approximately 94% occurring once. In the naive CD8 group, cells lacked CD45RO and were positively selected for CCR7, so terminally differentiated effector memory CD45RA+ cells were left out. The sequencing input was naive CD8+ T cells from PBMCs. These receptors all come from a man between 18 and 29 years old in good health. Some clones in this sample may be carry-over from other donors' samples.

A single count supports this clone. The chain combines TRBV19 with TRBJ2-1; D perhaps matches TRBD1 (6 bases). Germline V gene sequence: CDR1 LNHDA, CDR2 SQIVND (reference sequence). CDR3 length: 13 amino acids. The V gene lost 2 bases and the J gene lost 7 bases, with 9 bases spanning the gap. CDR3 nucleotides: TGTGCCAGTAGTATACCAGGGGTGAATGAGCAGTTCTTC. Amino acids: CASSIPGVNEQFF.

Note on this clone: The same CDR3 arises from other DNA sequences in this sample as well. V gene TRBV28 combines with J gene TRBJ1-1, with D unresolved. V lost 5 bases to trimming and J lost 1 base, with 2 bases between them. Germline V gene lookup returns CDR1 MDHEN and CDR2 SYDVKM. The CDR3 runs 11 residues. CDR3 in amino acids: CASSRNTEAFF. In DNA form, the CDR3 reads TGTGCCAGCAGTCGGAACACTGAAGCTTTCTTT.

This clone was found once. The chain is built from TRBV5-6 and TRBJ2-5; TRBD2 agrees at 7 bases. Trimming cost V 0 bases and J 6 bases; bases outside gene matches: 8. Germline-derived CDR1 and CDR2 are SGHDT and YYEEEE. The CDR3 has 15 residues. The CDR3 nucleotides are TGTGCCAGCAGCTTGGGTAGCGGGCCCGGGAAGACCCAGTACTTC. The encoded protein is CASSLGSGPGKTQYF.

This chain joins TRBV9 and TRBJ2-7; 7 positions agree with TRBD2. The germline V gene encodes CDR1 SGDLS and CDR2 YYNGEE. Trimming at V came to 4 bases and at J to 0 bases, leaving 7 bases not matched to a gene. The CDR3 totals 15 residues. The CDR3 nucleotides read TGTGCCAGCAGCCCCATGCCGGGGGGCTCCTACGAGCAGTACTTC. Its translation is CASSPMPGGSYEQYF.

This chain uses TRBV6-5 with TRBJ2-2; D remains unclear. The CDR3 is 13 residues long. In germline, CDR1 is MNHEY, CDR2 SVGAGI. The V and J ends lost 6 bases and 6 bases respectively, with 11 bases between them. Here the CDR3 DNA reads TGTGCCAGCAGAACTACATCCGCCGGGGAGCTGTTTTTT. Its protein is CASRTTSAGELFF.

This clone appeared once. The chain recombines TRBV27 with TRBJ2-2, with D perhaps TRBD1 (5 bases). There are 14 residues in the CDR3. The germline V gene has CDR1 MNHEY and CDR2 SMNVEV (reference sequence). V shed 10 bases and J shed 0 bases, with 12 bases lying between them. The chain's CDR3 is CATSTVANTGELFF. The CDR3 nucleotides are TGTGCCACCTCGACAGTCGCGAACACCGGGGAGCTGTTTTTT.

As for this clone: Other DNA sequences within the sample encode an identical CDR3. DNA for the CDR3: TGTGCCAGCAGTTTATCAGGCCCCACTGAAGCTTTCTTT. This encodes CASSLSGPTEAFF. The chain is built from TRBV27 and TRBJ1-1; D is undetermined. CDR3 length: 13 amino acids. Germline V CDR1 and CDR2: MNHEY, SMNVEV (reference sequence). V shed 0 bases and J shed 4 bases, with 6 bases lying between them.

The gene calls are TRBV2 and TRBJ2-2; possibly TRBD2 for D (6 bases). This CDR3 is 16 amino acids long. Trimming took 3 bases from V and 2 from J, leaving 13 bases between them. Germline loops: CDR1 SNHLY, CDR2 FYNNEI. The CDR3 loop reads CASSDRGLLNTGELFF. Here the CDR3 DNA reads TGTGCCAGCAGTGATAGGGGACTTCTAAACACCGGGGAGCTGTTTTTT.